What follows are 24 T cell receptor beta chains derived from one specimen sequenced in a study of T-cell memory formation after mild COVID-19. Each CDR3 protein gets one entry after TCRdb re-called the 5' RACE reads with MiXCR. The sample carries hundreds of thousands of distinct CDR3 sequences, around 15% recorded once. Sequencing was carried out using PBMCs or a T cell subset sorted from them (not recorded which). All receptors derive from a man aged 18 to 29 who had mild COVID-19 (a few samples of this study predate the infection). Cell type and time point are not known.

The chain has TRBV9 and TRBJ1-2; D may be TRBD1 (5 bases). There are 13 residues in the CDR3. Trimming shortened V by 4 bases and J by 7 bases, and 14 bases separated the two germline ends. The V gene's germline CDR1 is SGDLS and CDR2 YYNGEE. In DNA form, the CDR3 reads TGTGCCAGCAGCCCGGACACCAAGGGTGGCTACACCTTC. Protein product: CASSPDTKGGYTF.

The chain recombines TRBV11-2 with TRBJ2-7, with D unclear. Trimming stripped 5 bases from V and 3 bases from J, with 8 bases between. The CDR3 extends over 12 amino acids. The germline V gene encodes CDR1 SGHAT and CDR2 FQNNGV. In DNA form, the CDR3 reads TGTGCCAGCAGCCAGGCCCTCTACGAGCAGTACGTC. Its translation is CASSQALYEQYV.

This clonotype was detected a few times. This rearrangement joins TRBV20-1 to TRBJ1-5; the match to TRBD1 covers 10 bases. The germline gives CDR1 DFQATT, CDR2 SNEGSKA (reference sequence). CDR3 length: 15 amino acids. The V and J ends lost 5 bases and 6 bases, in that order; junction bases with no gene match: 10. CDR3 amino acids: CSASPGQGYVQPQHF. The CDR3 bases are TGCAGTGCTTCACCGGGACAGGGGTACGTTCAGCCCCAGCATTTT.

The sample holds a few counts of this clonotype. The V and J genes are TRBV12-3 or TRBV12-4 and TRBJ1-5; TRBD1 matches at 7 bases. The trim removed 1 base at V and 2 bases at J, leaving 8 bases unmatched. The length of the CDR3 is 17 residues. CDR3 DNA: TGTGCCAGCAGTTTAGAGAGGGGGCAGGGAGGCAATCAGCCCCAGCATTTT. Translation gives CASSLERGQGGNQPQHF.

The rearrangement links TRBV11-2 to TRBJ1-2, with 7 bases matching TRBD1. The trim removed 0 bases at V and 10 bases at J, leaving 8 bases unmatched. CDR1 SGHAT and CDR2 FQNNGV come from the germline V gene. The CDR3 contains 14 residues. The CDR3: CASSLDWQGDDYTF. The CDR3 DNA sequence: TGTGCCAGCAGCTTAGATTGGCAGGGGGATGACTACACCTTC.

This clonotype was recorded a few times. This rearrangement joins TRBV11-1 to TRBJ2-3; D remains ambiguous. Germline V lookup: CDR1 SGHAT, CDR2 FQDESV (reference sequence). The CDR3 covers 15 residues. V was clipped by 4 bases and J by 3 bases, with 14 bases between them. CDR3 amino acids: CASSWSPSGTDTQYF. DNA of the CDR3: TGTGCCAGCAGCTGGTCCCCTTCCGGGACAGATACGCAGTATTTT.

This sequence joins TRBV29-1 and TRBJ1-6; 7 bases are a match to TRBD1. There are 13 residues in the CDR3. The ends lost 6 bases at V and 10 bases at J; junction bases unmatched: 9. Germline CDR1 SQVTM, CDR2 ANQGSEA. The CDR3 DNA follows: TGCAGCGTCGCAGCAACAGGGGACTCACCCCTCCACTTT. Amino acid sequence: CSVAATGDSPLHF. Using reference TRBV29-1 and TRBJ1-6 for the parts outside the CDR3, the full variable domain is SAVISQKPSRDICQRGTSLTIQCQVDSQVTMMFWYRQQPGQSLTLIATANQGSEATYESGFVIDKFPISRPNLTFSTLTVSNMSPEDSSIYLCSVAATGDSPLHFGNGTRLTVT.

This clonotype has more than one count but fewer than ten. The chain uses TRBV7-3 and TRBJ2-5; 14 positions match TRBD2. Germline loops: CDR1 SGHTA, CDR2 FQGTGA. The CDR3 has 15 residues. Unmatched junction bases numbered 5, after V lost 5 bases and J lost 6 bases. The CDR3 bases are TGTGCCAGCAGCCCTGGACTAGCGGGGGGCCAGACCCAGTACTTC. Its protein is CASSPGLAGGQTQYF. The entire variable domain, with the rest obtained from reference TRBV7-3 and TRBJ2-5, is as follows: GAGVSQTPSNKVTEKGKYVELRCDPISGHTALYWYRQSLGQGPEFLIYFQGTGAADDSGLPNDRFFAVRPEGSVSTLKIQRTERGDSAVYLCASSPGLAGGQTQYFGPGTRLLVL.

The V gene is TRBV12-3 or TRBV12-4, the J gene TRBJ2-7; 10 bases are shared with TRBD1. This CDR3 contains 16 residues. V trimming: 6 bases; J trimming: 0 bases; junction bases outside the gene matches: 8. CDR3 bases: TGTGCCAGCAGCCAAGGCCGGACAGGGGGCTCCTACGAGCAGTACTTC. Protein sequence: CASSQGRTGGSYEQYF.

The table lists this clonotype with a few counts. The chain is built from TRBV7-2 and TRBJ2-2; a possible D gene is TRBD1 (6 bases). V lost 5 bases, J lost 3 bases, and 16 bases lay in between. The V gene's germline CDR1 is SGHTA and CDR2 FQGNSA. The CDR3 spans 16 residues. The CDR3, as DNA: TGTGCCAGCAGCCGGCCCGGCAGGGGTGACACCGGGGAGCTGTTTTTT. Translated: CASSRPGRGDTGELFF.

This clonotype turned up a few times. The rearrangement uses TRBV12-3 or TRBV12-4 and TRBJ1-2; 7 bases align to TRBD1. Trimming removed 6 bases from V and 5 bases from J; junction bases left unmatched: 9. There are 14 residues in the CDR3. Here the CDR3 DNA reads TGTGCCAGCAGCTCTCCCGGGACAGCATATGGCTACACCTTC. Protein product: CASSSPGTAYGYTF.

V is TRBV27 and J is TRBJ2-3, with D possibly matching TRBD2 (6 bases). Per germline, CDR1 MNHEY and CDR2 SMNVEV (reference sequence). The CDR3 is 15 amino acids. V dropped 2 bases and J dropped 6 bases, with 15 bases sitting between them. CDR3 coding DNA: TGTGCCAGCAGTTTAGCGGCGGGACGCCGGGATACGCAGTATTTT. Protein: CASSLAAGRRDTQYF.

This clonotype was recorded a few times. The chain employs TRBV10-3 and TRBJ1-1; 8 bases map to TRBD1. This CDR3 spans 13 amino acids. Per germline, CDR1 ENHRY and CDR2 SYGVKD. V shed 7 bases, J shed 4 bases, and the junction held 5 bases outside the gene matches. CDR3 DNA sequence: TGTGCCATCACCGGACAGGGCGGCACTGAAGCTTTCTTT. Amino acid sequence: CAITGQGGTEAFF.

This rearrangement joins TRBV5-5 to TRBJ2-3, with D uncertain. Trimming took 3 bases from V and 4 from J, leaving 21 bases between them. The CDR3 is 17 residues long. In germline, CDR1 is SGHKS, CDR2 YYEKEE (reference sequence). The CDR3 reads CASSSGWQPASPDTQYF. Here the CDR3 DNA reads TGTGCCAGCAGCTCAGGATGGCAGCCGGCTAGTCCAGATACGCAGTATTTT.

This clonotype was recorded a few times. The J gene is TRBJ1-1, the V gene TRBV12-3 or TRBV12-4; a weak D match, TRBD1 (5 bases). Trimming cost V 6 bases and J 4 bases, with 15 bases left between them. There are 14 residues in the CDR3. The CDR3 nucleotides are TGTGCCAGCAGCCCAGGGAGGGAAAGCACTGAAGCTTTCTTT. Residues: CASSPGRESTEAFF.

This clonotype was detected only a few times. This chain uses TRBV18 with TRBJ1-4, with TRBD1 identical over 8 bases. Trimming at V came to 1 base and at J to 8 bases, leaving 6 bases not matched to a gene. The CDR3 consists of 15 residues. Germline V CDR1 and CDR2: KGHSH, LQKENI. CDR3 sequence reads: CASSPLQGAGEKLFF. CDR3 sequence (DNA): TGTGCCAGCTCACCACTCCAGGGGGCGGGAGAAAAACTGTTTTTT.

The chain carries TRBV9 and TRBJ2-2; D remains ambiguous. Germline V gives CDR1 SGDLS, CDR2 YYNGEE. The germline V and J ends were trimmed by 0 bases and 6 bases, with 12 bases remaining between them. This CDR3 comprises 15 residues. The CDR3 nucleotides are TGTGCCAGCAGCGTAGCATCGTCGGCCCCCGGGGAGCTGTTTTTT. Its translation is CASSVASSAPGELFF.

This clonotype was observed a handful of times. The CDR3 sequence is CASSLARGWNTEAFF. CDR3 DNA sequence: TGCGCCAGCAGCTTGGCGAGGGGCTGGAACACTGAAGCTTTCTTT. The chain links TRBV5-1 to TRBJ1-1, with a tentative D call TRBD1 (5 bases). The ends were cut back, 0 bases at V and 1 base at J, with 10 bases in the middle. The CDR3 loop spans 15 amino acids. Per the germline V gene, CDR1 is SGHRS and CDR2 is YFSETQ.

J is TRBJ2-2 and V is TRBV11-3; no reliable D call. V lost 1 base and J 2 bases, leaving 8 bases between the germline ends. The CDR3 covers 15 residues. CDR1 is SGHNT and CDR2 is YENEEA in the germline V gene. CDR3 sequence: CASSLGQDNTGELFF. CDR3 nucleotides: TGTGCCAGCAGCTTAGGGCAGGATAACACCGGGGAGCTGTTTTTT.

The chain combines TRBV5-4 with TRBJ2-3; 7 bases match TRBD2. Germline CDR1 is SGHNT and CDR2 is YYREEE (reference sequence). This CDR3 region has 15 residues. V shed 5 bases and J 4 bases; nucleotides not matched to a gene: 10. CDR3 nucleotides: TGTGCCAGCAGGGGGGGGACTTCCAATCCAGATACGCAGTATTTT. Its translation: CASRGGTSNPDTQYF.

The chain carries TRBV27 and TRBJ1-5; 8 bases are a match to TRBD1. Germline CDR1 MNHEY, CDR2 SMNVEV (reference sequence). The CDR3 covers 12 residues. After removal of 9 bases from V and 5 bases from J, the junction contained 3 bases not matched to a gene. In nucleotides, the CDR3 is TGTGCCAGTTGGGACAGGTATCAGCCCCAGCATTTT. This sequence encodes CASWDRYQPQHF.

The sample holds a few counts of this clonotype. The chain links TRBV24-1 to TRBJ2-1; possible D gene TRBD1, 5 bases. V lost 4 bases to trimming and J lost 6 bases, with 15 bases between them. Germline V gene sequence: CDR1 KGHDR, CDR2 SFDVKD. The CDR3 contains 15 residues. The DNA for the CDR3 is TGTGCCACCAGTGACCCTACAGGACCGGGCAATGAGCAGTTCTTC. This codes for CATSDPTGPGNEQFF.

The chain uses TRBV6-2 or TRBV6-3 and TRBJ2-3; D perhaps matches TRBD1 (5 bases). The CDR3 extends over 15 amino acids. Per germline, CDR1 MNHEY and CDR2 SVGEGT. Trimming cost V 8 bases and J 2 bases, with 17 bases left between them. CDR3 protein: CASCYRQFSTDTQYF. Here the CDR3 DNA reads TGTGCCAGCTGCTACCGACAGTTCTCCACAGATACGCAGTATTTT.

The chain combines TRBV4-1 with TRBJ2-2; D gene uncertain. The CDR3 is 16 residues long. The V end lost 3 bases, the J end lost 4 bases, and 15 bases lay between the germline ends. Germline assignment: CDR1 MGHRA and CDR2 YSYEKL. The chain's CDR3 is CASSQPPGHLTGELFF. Written as DNA, the CDR3 is TGCGCCAGCAGCCAGCCCCCGGGCCACCTCACCGGGGAGCTGTTTTTT.